This record covers a single T cell receptor beta chain. Antigen unknown. The CDR3 is 18 residues long. Germline values: CDR1 MDHEN, CDR2 SYDVKM. The J segment lost 3 bases and the V segment lost 3 bases, leaving 17 bases of the junction unmatched. The sample comes from a study of long-term antiretroviral therapy in people with HIV. Study-level points and caveats: HIV repertoire CDR3 lengths ranged less widely than those of controls.

Running of the v3.0 immunoSEQ assay took place at survey level. A per-sample goal of roughly 40,000-55,000 T-cell genomes was targeted by sequencing. Clones were sequenced by immunoSEQ multiplex PCR, and TCRdb holds only the in-frame ones, with some missing. This table has tens of thousands of clones, around 81% appearing once. This chain uses TRBV28 with TRBJ2-7, with 7 bases fitting TRBD1. This clonotype originated in a middle-aged man with HIV. Sequencing used unsorted PBMCs, obtained 0.1 years before starting antiretroviral therapy. The CDR3 nucleotides read TGTGCCAGCAGTTTCCCGACAGGGATCAGACTGGTATACTACGAGCAGTACTTC. It translates to CASSFPTGIRLVYYEQYF.